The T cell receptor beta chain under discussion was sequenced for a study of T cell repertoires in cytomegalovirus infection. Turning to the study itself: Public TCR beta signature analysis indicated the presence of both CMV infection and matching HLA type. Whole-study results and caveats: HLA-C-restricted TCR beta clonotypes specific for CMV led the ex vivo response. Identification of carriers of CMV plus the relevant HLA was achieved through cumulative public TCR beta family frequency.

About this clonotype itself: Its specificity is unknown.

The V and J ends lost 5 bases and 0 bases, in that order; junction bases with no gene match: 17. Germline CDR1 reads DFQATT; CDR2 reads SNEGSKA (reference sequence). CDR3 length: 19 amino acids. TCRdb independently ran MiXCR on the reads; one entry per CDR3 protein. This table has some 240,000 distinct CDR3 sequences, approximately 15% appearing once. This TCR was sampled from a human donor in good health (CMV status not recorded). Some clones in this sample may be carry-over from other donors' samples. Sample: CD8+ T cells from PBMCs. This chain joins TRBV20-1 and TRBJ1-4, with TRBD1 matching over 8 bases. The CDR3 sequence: CSAGLRFTGQEPTNEKLFF. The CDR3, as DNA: TGCAGTGCTGGCCTTCGGTTTACGGGACAGGAGCCAACTAATGAAAAACTGTTTTTT.